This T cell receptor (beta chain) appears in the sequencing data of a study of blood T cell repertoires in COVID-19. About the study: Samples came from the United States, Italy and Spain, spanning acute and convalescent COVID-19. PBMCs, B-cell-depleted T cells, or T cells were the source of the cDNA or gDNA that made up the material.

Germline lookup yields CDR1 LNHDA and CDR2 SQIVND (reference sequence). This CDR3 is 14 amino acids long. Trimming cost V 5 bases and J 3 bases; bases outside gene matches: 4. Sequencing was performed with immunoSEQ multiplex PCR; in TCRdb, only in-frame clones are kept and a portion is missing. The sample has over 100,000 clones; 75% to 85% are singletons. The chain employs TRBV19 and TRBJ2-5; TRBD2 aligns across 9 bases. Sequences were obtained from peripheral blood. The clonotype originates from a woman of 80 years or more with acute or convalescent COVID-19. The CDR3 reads CASSLQRGEETQYF. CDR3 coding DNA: TGTGCCAGTAGTCTCCAGCGGGGGGAAGAGACCCAGTACTTC.